This TCR beta chain was obtained from a study of blood T cell repertoires in COVID-19. The data were produced by immunoSEQ multiplex PCR, yet TCRdb's version contains in-frame clones alone and is incomplete. This sample yields around 290,000 clones, of which 80% to 95% are seen a single time; 0.95% to 1.3% belongs to the top ten. In germline, CDR1 is MDHEN, CDR2 SYDVKM. This CDR3 has 15 residues. V dropped 5 bases and J dropped 5; count of bases not matched to a gene: 10. The gene calls are TRBV28 and TRBJ2-5; 8 nucleotides agree with TRBD1. The clonotype comes from a young woman who had recovered from COVID-19. Sequencing was done on a sample of PBMCs or T cells enriched from blood (not recorded which). The CDR3 DNA reads TGTGCCAGCAGTCGTATTAGACAGGGGAAGGAGACCCAGTACTTC. Translated: CASSRIRQGKETQYF.